This note documents a single T cell receptor (beta chain) sequence. Its binding antigen is unknown. Per-base qualities were not stored, and no clone one base away is much larger. This sample is drawn from a study of regulatory T cells in long-lasting Graves disease (dated by TCRdb to about 2021). Turning to the overall study: Newly diagnosed Graves' disease patients had taken antithyroid drugs for less than 3 months. This study used TCR sequencing and RNA sequencing of peripheral blood to compare persistent Graves' disease patients against newly diagnosed Graves' disease patients. The study was registered as a clinical trial and conducted in China. A total of roughly 33 samples underwent TCR sequencing: about 13 from persistent and around 20 from newly diagnosed Graves' disease patients. What the work shows at the level of the full study, not this receptor alone: Because the primary lesion, thyroid tissue, could not be accessed, the study looked at peripheral blood alone. Only the TCR beta chain was sequenced and analyzed. The small sample size was acknowledged by the authors as a limitation that may reduce accuracy. More public clonotypes were shared among persistent patients (roughly 2,700) than among newly diagnosed patients (approximately 930). Lower TCR Shannon entropy and fewer highly expanded clones were observed in persistent Graves' disease patients than in newly diagnosed patients, which suggested clonal expansion.

The time point label on this specimen signifies: newly diagnosed GD, antithyroid drugs for less than 3 months. For both TCR sequencing and RNA sequencing, RNA was extracted from PBMCs in TRIzol. Graves' disease was diagnosed according to American Thyroid Association guidelines. Recruitment of patients was carried out at an endocrinology department in Xi'an, China. Each patient gave roughly 8.4 milliliters of peripheral blood, collected in an EDTA anticoagulant tube. Ficoll Paque Plus density gradient separation was used to isolate PBMCs, and no further T cell sorting was done. An Agilent 2100 Bioanalyzer and agarose gel were used to check RNA quality, and a NanoDrop 2000 was used to measure RNA concentration. Library creation used multiplex PCR. Sequencing relied on an Illumina HiSeq 4000. TCR beta libraries were built with iRepertoire HTBI primers and Arm-PCR amplification of CDR3 regions. Before sequencing, the PCR products underwent gel purification. The original pipeline was this. Across samples, 55 to 80 TRBV and roughly 15 TRBJ segments were identified and used for gene usage analysis of CDR3 amino acid clonotypes. Filtered high-quality paired reads were merged into contigs using COPE and FqMerger. Contigs were aligned with BLAST to IMGT TRBV, TRBD and TRBJ reference genes, and CDR3 was defined per IMGT. Highly expanded clones were defined as clonotypes with a frequency above 0.1%. Shannon entropy was used to measure repertoire diversity, and the Gini coefficient was used to measure V-J evenness. Public clonotypes were defined as clonotypes shared by more than one individual. Clones were called with MiXCR by TCRdb after fastp trimmed the public reads at Q25, and only in-frame beta chains were retained. One record per CDR3 amino acid sequence lists the most common genes and DNA. TCRdb's processing, not the authors' own work, is the source of the V and J calls. The sample has some 410,000 distinct CDR3 sequences on record, around 15% of them singletons. About 11% of the sample comes from the top ten.

These sequences were also reported in another study, on T cells in Graves' hyperthyroidism and ophthalmopathy. As described in the second report: Stable Graves' hyperthyroidism was defined as no progression to ophthalmopathy during 18 months of follow-up. Hyperthyroidism patients were newly diagnosed, with disease duration under 2 months, and aged 18 to 65 years. Any patient with an uncontrolled infection, another autoimmune disease, pregnancy or lactation was excluded. Clinical symptoms, serum thyroxine and TRAb, thyroid ultrasound, and orbital computed tomography formed the basis for the diagnoses. The TCR CDR3 was subjected to a first round of RT-PCR using the HTBI primer set and the Qiagen OneStep RT-PCR kit. Most expanded thyroid clonotypes (frequency above 0.001) were also detected in blood, suggesting blood repertoires may reflect thyroid immune responses. In cross-validation, a model built on a 13 V-J signature told ophthalmopathy apart from stable hyperthyroidism with over 85% sensitivity and about 81% specificity, and in testing the same model reached 80%/75%. In validation, the model predicted progression to ophthalmopathy with approximately 69% sensitivity and 72% to 75% specificity, a median of 6.5 months before onset. To identify distinguishing TCR V-J signatures, a discovery cohort of roughly 100 patients was used, comprising some 45 with Graves' ophthalmopathy and approximately 57 with stable Graves' hyperthyroidism. Prospective prediction of ophthalmopathy was tested in an independent validation cohort consisting of 18 to 20 hyperthyroidism patients and around 17 patients who later progressed to ophthalmopathy. For training and testing, the 110 or so patients in the discovery cohort were randomly divided in a 7:3 ratio. In several Graves' hyperthyroidism patients, the study also compared T-cell repertoires from thyroid tissue with T-cell repertoires from blood. Once sampling was done, hyperthyroidism patients were given methimazole at a starting dose of 30 mg daily, whereas ophthalmopathy patients were given high-dose intravenous methylprednisolone. Libraries were constructed in a second round of multiplex PCR, after which size selection and purification were carried out. The libraries were sequenced on an Illumina HiSeq2000 using paired-end 100 bp reads. Raw data were processed with SOAPnuke, discarding reads with adapters, uncalled bases, mean Phred below 15, or no exact constant-primer or identifier match. High-quality paired reads were merged using COPE v1.2.5, and each unique nucleotide sequence was defined as a clonotype. MiTCR v1.1 was used to align the clonotypes against IMGT TRBV, TRBD and TRBJ reference segments. Only V-J combinations with frequency above 0.0001, covering 98% to 99.2% of repertoires, were analysed. The TCS score was defined as the ratio of F50 (clonal expansion) to E x V (chaos), calculated using BLOSUM62-based TCRdist between CDR3 peptides within each V-J. Welch's t-statistics and random forest reduced just over 500 V-J features to 13, which were used in a naive Bayes classifier (R e1071). Sample size was not statistically predetermined, and blinding of investigators to group allocation was not performed. The paper describes TCR Vbeta CDR3 sequencing of about 140 peripheral blood samples, made up of roughly 45 ophthalmopathy patients, roughly 75 hyperthyroidism patients and 17 progressor patients.

This TCR was recovered from a woman aged 30 to 39 with Graves disease. Donor details come from another sample of the same person, matched by shared clones. The specimen comprised peripheral blood mononuclear cells (PBMCs), sampled at new diagnosis, from a patient treated with antithyroid drugs.

CDR3 region: CAWSVAGVRSDTQYF. The sequenced DNA: TGTGCCTGGAGTGTAGCGGGAGTTAGGTCAGATACGCAGTATTTT. Rearrangement joined TRBV30 to TRBJ2-3; 8 junctional bases match TRBD2. V loses 0 bases at its end and J loses 4 bases; junction bases beyond the gene matches: 6. Counted from cysteine to phenylalanine, this CDR3 has 15 amino acids. Just CDR3 DNA is preserved here, 45 bases in frame from base 1. Via the germline V gene (reference sequence), CDR1 is GTSNPN and CDR2 SVGIG. Supplemented by the reference TRBV30 and TRBJ2-3 proteins around the CDR3, the complete variable domain is SQTIHQWPATLVQPVGSPLSLECTVEGTSNPNLYWYRQAAGRGLQLLFYSVGIGQISSEVPQNLSASRPQDRQFILSSKKLLLSDSGFYLCAWSVAGVRSDTQYFGPGTRLTVL.